The clone carrying this TCR beta chain was found once. Its target is not known. This CDR3 is built from 13 residues. V was shortened by 3 bases and J by 1 base, with 10 bases between the two germline ends. Germline lookup yields CDR1 DFQATT and CDR2 SNEGSKA (reference sequence). The RNA, about 0.5 to 1 ug, was put through reverse transcription using random hexamers. TCRdb re-derived calls from the immunoSEQ multiplex PCR reads in MiXCR, one entry per CDR3 protein. The sample yields tens of thousands of distinct CDR3 sequences, 85% to 95% seen once. The data stem from a study of CD8 T cells in Susac syndrome. For the study at large: Treatment status at blood draw for the Susac syndrome patients was therapy-naive, corticosteroids, or intravenous immunoglobulin alone.

Study-wide points: A relatively small number of individuals underwent TCR sequencing and HLA analysis.

This chain joins TRBV20-1 and TRBJ2-7; the D gene is possibly TRBD1 (5 bases). The sequenced sample was CD4+ T cells from PBMCs. The sequence was collected from a human donor with Susac syndrome. The CDR3 is CSASKQVSYEQYF. The CDR3 DNA sequence: TGCAGTGCTAGCAAACAGGTTTCCTACGAGCAGTACTTC.